This T cell receptor beta chain was identified in a study of identical twins. TCRdb independently ran MiXCR on the 5' RACE reads; one entry per CDR3 protein. The sample consists of roughly 750,000 distinct CDR3 sequences, roughly 20% of them appearing once. Study-wide findings and caveats: Twin-shared out-of-frame alpha sequences showed excess low generation probability.

Trimming shortened V by 4 bases and J by 7 bases, and 11 bases separated the two germline ends. This CDR3 has 12 residues. CDR1 is GTSNPN and CDR2 is SVGIG in the germline V gene (reference sequence). Donors uniformly comprised healthy Caucasians. Worth noting for this clonotype: Its target is unknown.

These data were likewise used in another study, on T cells expressing NK-cell markers. This second study notes: The eight sequenced donors comprised seven who were HCMV-seropositive and one who was seronegative. Dominant NKG2C+ clonotypes accounted for 1.0-7.0% of CD8+ T cells in a handful of donors.

The sequenced sample was PBMCs. The TCR originated in a woman aged 18-29 years in good health. This chain links TRBV30 with TRBJ2-1, with D tentatively TRBD2 (5 bases). The CDR3 DNA reads as TGTGCCTGGACCAGGACTGGGAATGAGCAGTTCTTC. Its translation is CAWTRTGNEQFF.